This T cell receptor beta chain is from a study of cytotoxic CD8 clonotypes in ibrutinib-treated CLL. The method was immunoSEQ multiplex PCR; TCRdb's version includes in-frame clones alone and lacks a portion of them. The sample records about 28,000 clones, less than 75% being singletons. This sequence was found in a human donor with chronic lymphocytic leukemia. Sequencing was performed on PBMCs, taken before ibrutinib treatment.

The CDR3 DNA is TGTGCCAGCAGTGGGACAGGGAAGGAGCCTAACTATGGCTACACCTTC. This translates into CASSGTGKEPNYGYTF. The J gene is TRBJ1-2, the V gene TRBV2; 8 bases are a match to TRBD1. The germline gives CDR1 SNHLY, CDR2 FYNNEI. V lost 4 bases to trimming and J lost 0 bases; unmatched junction nucleotides: 7. This CDR3 is 16 amino acids long.